These 18 T cell receptor beta chains were sequenced from one sample in a study of blood T cell repertoires in COVID-19. Data came from immunoSEQ multiplex PCR; TCRdb stores just in-frame clones and leaves some out. The data hold over 150,000 clones, with around 83% observed a single time. The sample consisted of peripheral blood. The source of these receptors is a woman aged 70-85 years who had recovered from COVID-19.

The rearrangement joins TRBV5-4 to TRBJ2-7; maybe TRBD1 (5 bases). Germline lookup yields CDR1 SGHNT and CDR2 YYREEE (reference sequence). The CDR3 contains 12 residues. Between the trimmed V and J ends, which lost 2 bases and 7 bases, there was a span of 10 bases. CDR3 sequence: CASSFGRVEQYF. The CDR3 DNA sequence: TGTGCCAGCAGCTTTGGCAGGGTGGAGCAGTACTTC.

The chain recombines TRBV4-3 with TRBJ2-1; 9 positions match TRBD2. V dropped 3 bases and J dropped 2; count of bases not matched to a gene: 11. The germline V gene has CDR1 LGHNA and CDR2 YSLEER. This CDR3 region has 18 residues. The CDR3 here is CASSQHISGRATYNEQFF. CDR3 bases: TGCGCCAGCAGCCAGCATATTAGCGGGAGAGCAACCTACAATGAGCAGTTCTTC.

This clone was detected only a few times. V is TRBV24-1 and J is TRBJ2-5; 13 positions agree with TRBD2. V was clipped by 9 bases and J by 5 bases; unmatched bases: 2. The CDR3 loop spans 13 amino acids. Germline CDR1 and CDR2: KGHDR and SFDVKD. CDR3 sequence: CATGTSGVETQYF. CDR3 bases: TGTGCCACCGGGACTAGCGGGGTGGAGACCCAGTACTTC.

This rearrangement joins TRBV10-3 to TRBJ1-3; perhaps TRBD1 as D (5 bases). Germline-derived CDR1 and CDR2 are ENHRY and SYGVKD. V lost 5 bases to trimming and J lost 2 bases, with 10 bases between them. CDR3 size: 14 residues. CDR3 sequence (DNA): TGTGCCATCAGTCCCCGGGGGACTGGAAACACCATATATTTT. Protein: CAISPRGTGNTIYF.

V gene TRBV7-2 combines with J gene TRBJ1-5; a possible D gene is TRBD1 (5 bases). CDR3 size: 14 residues. Germline CDR1 reads SGHTA; CDR2 reads FQGNSA. V was trimmed by 4 bases and J by 2 bases, leaving 9 bases between them. CDR3 loop: CASSSPGRNQPQHF. The CDR3 coding sequence is TGTGCCAGCAGCTCTCCAGGGCGCAATCAGCCCCAGCATTTT.

The gene calls are TRBV19 and TRBJ2-2; 10 bases align to TRBD1. Germline CDR1 LNHDA, CDR2 SQIVND (reference sequence). The CDR3 runs 17 residues. V trimming: 6 bases; J trimming: 6 bases; junction bases outside the gene matches: 13. The CDR3 loop is CASSPPGTGVFAGELFF. CDR3 nucleotides: TGTGCCAGTAGCCCCCCCGGGACAGGGGTATTCGCCGGGGAGCTGTTTTTT.

DNA of the CDR3: TGTGCCAGCAGCGGACTTCGCTCCTACAATGAGCAGTTCTTC. It encodes CASSGLRSYNEQFF. V is TRBV6-5 and J is TRBJ2-1; D is possibly TRBD2 (5 bases). V lost 6 bases and J lost 0, with 9 bases in between. The CDR3 runs to 14 residues. The germline CDR1 and CDR2 sequences are MNHEY and SVGAGI.

J is TRBJ1-2 and V is TRBV20-1; D may be TRBD1 (5 bases). V was trimmed by 3 bases and J by 5 bases, leaving 16 bases between them. The CDR3 loop spans 14 amino acids. Germline loops: CDR1 DFQATT, CDR2 SNEGSKA (reference sequence). Written as DNA, the CDR3 is TGCAGTGCTAGTAACGGCCCCGGGGGGTATGGCTACACCTTC. The encoded protein is CSASNGPGGYGYTF.

The genes are TRBV4-2 and TRBJ1-4, with D possibly TRBD1 on 6 matching bases. V lost 2 bases and J lost 8, with 12 bases in between. Germline values: CDR1 LGHNA, CDR2 YNFKEQ. CDR3 length: 14 amino acids. CDR3: CASSQYRVGEKLFF. The CDR3 DNA follows: TGTGCCAGCAGCCAATACAGGGTGGGAGAAAAACTGTTTTTT.

The CDR3 coding sequence is TGCGCCAGCAGCCACCGGGACAGACCAAAACTGTTTTTT. Translated, it gives CASSHRDRPKLFF. The chain carries TRBV4-1 and TRBJ1-4, with 7 bases aligning to TRBD1. Germline-derived CDR1 and CDR2 are MGHRA and YSYEKL. V dropped 3 bases and J dropped 10; count of bases not matched to a gene: 5. The CDR3 covers 13 residues.

The gene calls are TRBV5-1 and TRBJ2-3; D is undetermined. V was shortened by 6 bases and J by 1 base, with 12 bases between the two germline ends. The CDR3 is made up of 14 amino acids. In germline, CDR1 is SGHRS, CDR2 YFSETQ. The DNA of the CDR3 is TGCGCCAGCACCTACGCGAAACGCACAGATACGCAGTATTTT. This sequence encodes CASTYAKRTDTQYF.

The rearrangement uses TRBV11-2 and TRBJ2-2; 8 bases align to TRBD2. Unmatched junction bases numbered 21, after V lost 5 bases and J lost 7 bases. Germline-derived CDR1 and CDR2 are SGHAT and FQNNGV. The CDR3 is 19 residues long. The CDR3 sequence is CASSPRRPSGPTTGGELFF. The CDR3 region has the DNA TGTGCCAGCAGCCCCCGTCGGCCTAGCGGGCCCACAACAGGCGGGGAGCTGTTTTTT.

V and J are TRBV11-2 and TRBJ1-2; 7 bases align to TRBD1. V dropped 5 bases and J dropped 4; count of bases not matched to a gene: 4. The CDR3 is 13 amino acids. From germline, CDR1 is SGHAT and CDR2 FQNNGV. The CDR3 region is CASSHGTVYGYTF. CDR3 bases: TGTGCCAGCAGCCACGGGACAGTCTATGGCTACACCTTC.

The V call is TRBV28, the J call TRBJ2-5; D may be TRBD1 (5 bases). CDR1 is MDHEN, CDR2 SYDVKM, per germline. This CDR3 is 16 amino acids long. V was trimmed by 2 bases and J by 1 base, leaving 14 bases between them. The CDR3 here is CASSLRQGAFQETQYF. In nucleotides, the CDR3 is TGTGCCAGCAGTTTACGGCAGGGTGCCTTCCAAGAGACCCAGTACTTC.

The chain employs TRBV7-8 and TRBJ2-7, with D unresolved. V gave up 5 bases and J gave up 5 bases, with 10 bases separating them. Germline V CDR1 and CDR2: SGHVS, FQNEAQ. The CDR3 runs to 12 residues. CDR3 sequence: CASSLERDEQYF. The DNA for the CDR3 is TGTGCCAGCAGCCTTGAGCGCGACGAGCAGTACTTC.

V is TRBV2 and J is TRBJ1-5, with D possibly TRBD1 on 5 matching bases. From germline, CDR1 is SNHLY and CDR2 FYNNEI. V shed 6 bases and J shed 3 bases, with 12 bases lying between them. The CDR3 extends over 14 amino acids. The CDR3 is CASRYDRNNQPQHF. CDR3 sequence (DNA): TGTGCCAGCAGGTATGACAGAAACAATCAGCCCCAGCATTTT.

V is TRBV14 and J is TRBJ1-2; no reliable D call. The CDR3 loop spans 12 amino acids. Germline CDR1 reads SGHDN; CDR2 reads FVKESK. With 1 base removed from V and 4 bases from J, the gap between germline ends came to 4 bases. This CDR3 reads CASSQGPYGYTF. As DNA, the CDR3 is TGTGCCAGCAGCCAAGGGCCCTATGGCTACACCTTC. Combining the CDR3 with reference TRBV14 and TRBJ1-2 gives the whole variable domain EAGVTQFPSHSVIEKGQTVTLRCDPISGHDNLYWYRRVMGKEIKFLLHFVKESKQDESGMPNNRFLAERTGGTYSTLKVQPAELEDSGVYFCASSQGPYGYTFGSGTRLTVV.

The chain couples TRBV18 to TRBJ1-2, with D perhaps TRBD1 (5 bases). The ends were cut back, 2 bases at V and 0 bases at J, with 10 bases in the middle. Looked up from germline, CDR1 is KGHSH and CDR2 is LQKENI. This CDR3 has 15 amino acids. CDR3 sequence reads: CASSPSTGANYGYTF. Here the CDR3 DNA reads TGTGCCAGCTCACCAAGTACAGGCGCTAACTATGGCTACACCTTC.